Each of the 19 T cell receptor beta chains below was sequenced from the same sample in a study of CD8 T cells in Susac syndrome. Reverse transcription of 0.5 to 1 ug RNA was carried out with random hexamers. Each CDR3 protein is one row after TCRdb ran MiXCR on the immunoSEQ multiplex PCR reads. The data show around 100,000 distinct CDR3 sequences, around 95% seen once. The sequenced sample was CD8+ T cells from PBMCs. The receptors were gathered from a human donor with Susac syndrome.

This rearrangement joins TRBV7-3 to TRBJ2-1, with 9 bases matching TRBD2. The CDR3 is 14 amino acids. V was pared by 4 bases and J by 10 bases, with 8 bases of the junction left unmatched. Germline assignment: CDR1 SGHTA and CDR2 FQGTGA. In DNA form, the CDR3 reads TGTGCCAGCAGCTCCGGGACTAGCTCGGCGGAGCAGTTCTTC. Translating it yields CASSSGTSSAEQFF.

J is TRBJ2-3 and V is TRBV12-3 or TRBV12-4, with D perhaps matching TRBD1 (5 bases). The V end was cut by 8 bases, the J end by 0 bases, with 6 bases between. The CDR3 sequence is 12 residues long. CDR3 bases: TGTGCCAGCGGACATAGCACAGATACGCAGTATTTT. Protein product: CASGHSTDTQYF.

This chain joins TRBV12-3 or TRBV12-4 and TRBJ2-5; D is unclear. The V and J ends lost 5 bases and 1 base respectively, with 14 bases between them. There are 15 residues in the CDR3. The CDR3 here is CASSRWGQSQETQYF. The DNA of the CDR3 is TGTGCCAGCAGTCGGTGGGGTCAATCCCAAGAGACCCAGTACTTC.

J is TRBJ1-1 and V is TRBV3-1; a weak D match, TRBD1 (5 bases). The CDR3 has 15 residues. Trimming removed 0 bases from V and 5 bases from J, with 13 bases in between. The germline V gene has CDR1 LGHDT and CDR2 YNNKEL (reference sequence). CDR3 sequence reads: CASSQEGTLKTEAFF. DNA of the CDR3: TGTGCCAGCAGCCAAGAAGGGACTTTAAAGACTGAAGCTTTCTTT.

This rearrangement joins TRBV1 to TRBJ2-4; TRBD1 is the table's D call and was not checked against the DNA. TRBV1 is termed a pseudogene. This CDR3 is built from 14 residues. The CDR3 is CTSSQRAGRNIQYF. CDR3 DNA sequence: TGCACCAGCAGCCAGAGAGCAGGGAGAAACATTCAGTACTTC.

Here the CDR3 reads CASSSAGPNEQFF. The CDR3 DNA reads as TGTGCCAGCAGTTCGGCCGGACCCAATGAGCAGTTCTTC. The rearrangement uses TRBV12-3 or TRBV12-4 and TRBJ2-1, with D unresolved. Trimming left V 4 bases short and J 6 bases short, with 10 bases between. The CDR3 is 13 amino acids.

CDR3 protein: CASSQEPRGANVLTF. The CDR3 DNA reads as TGTGCCAGCAGCCAAGAGCCACGTGGGGCCAACGTCCTGACTTTC. The chain has TRBV3-1 and TRBJ2-6, with D unresolved. Trimming took 0 bases from V and 3 from J, leaving 6 bases between them. The CDR3 length is 15 residues. CDR1 is LGHDT and CDR2 is YNNKEL in the germline V gene (reference sequence).

The chain has TRBV3-1 and TRBJ2-7, with TRBD2 matching 11 bases. CDR3 length: 15 residues. CDR1 and CDR2 from the germline V gene are LGHDT and YNNKEL (reference sequence). V gave up 4 bases and J gave up 0 bases; unmatched junction bases: 2. In nucleotides, the CDR3 is TGTGCCAGCAGCCCCGGGACTAGCGGCTCCTACGAGCAGTACTTC. The encoded protein is CASSPGTSGSYEQYF.

The gene calls are TRBV6-1 and TRBJ2-6; perhaps TRBD1 as D (6 bases). Germline CDR1 reads MNHNS; CDR2 reads SASEGT. Trimming left V 8 bases short and J 1 base short, with 12 bases between. This CDR3 is built from 15 residues. CDR3 region: CASQPQGSGANVLTF. The CDR3 nucleotides read TGTGCCAGCCAACCCCAGGGGTCTGGGGCCAACGTCCTGACTTTC.

The rearrangement joins TRBV9 to TRBJ2-1; no clear D gene. CDR1 is SGDLS and CDR2 is YYNGEE in the germline V gene. Trimming took 0 bases from V and 4 from J, leaving 5 bases between them. CDR3 length: 13 residues. CDR3 DNA sequence: TGTGCCAGCAGCGTAGGTACGTACAATGAGCAGTTCTTC. Translated, it gives CASSVGTYNEQFF.

This chain joins TRBV12-3 or TRBV12-4 and TRBJ1-1; no firm D call. Trimming took 5 bases from V and 4 from J, leaving 11 bases between them. The CDR3 consists of 13 residues. The CDR3 nucleotides read TGTGCCAGCAGTCTTGGCGGGAGCACTGAAGCTTTCTTT. This gives the protein CASSLGGSTEAFF.

This sequence joins TRBV5-4 and TRBJ2-5; the match to TRBD1 covers 7 bases. Germline V gene lookup returns CDR1 SGHNT and CDR2 YYREEE (reference sequence). CDR3 length equals 14 residues. The ends lost 0 bases at V and 7 bases at J; junction bases unmatched: 6. CDR3 loop: CASSLGQGRGTQYF. In DNA, the CDR3 is TGTGCCAGCAGCTTGGGACAGGGTAGGGGGACCCAGTACTTC.

The genes are TRBV9 and TRBJ1-6; 9 bases line up with TRBD1. J lost 7 bases, V lost 2 bases, and 7 bases had no gene match. CDR3 length equals 16 residues. The germline V gene has CDR1 SGDLS and CDR2 YYNGEE. CDR3 sequence (DNA): TGTGCCAGCAGCGTCTCACAGGGGGCGCGGAATTCACCCCTCCACTTT. This codes for CASSVSQGARNSPLHF.

This rearrangement joins TRBV13 to TRBJ2-5; D gene unclear. Trimming took 1 base from V and 2 from J, leaving 8 bases between them. CDR1 and CDR2 (germline): PRHDT, FYEKMQ (reference sequence). The CDR3 is 14 residues long. CDR3 in DNA: TGTGCCAGCAGCTTAGTTCGAGGTCAAGAGACCCAGTACTTC. Translating gives CASSLVRGQETQYF.

In nucleotides, the CDR3 is TGTGCCAGCAGTTACTCGTGGGGTCAAGAGGAGACCCAGTACTTC. Its protein is CASSYSWGQEETQYF. The chain carries TRBV6-5 and TRBJ2-5; unclear D gene. The CDR3 covers 15 residues. Per germline, CDR1 MNHEY and CDR2 SVGAGI. Trimming left V 0 bases short and J 5 bases short, with 13 bases between.

This chain's CDR3 is CATSREAKETQYF. The DNA of the CDR3 is TGTGCCACCAGCAGAGAGGCTAAAGAGACCCAGTACTTC. The chain employs TRBV15 and TRBJ2-5; D gene unclear. This CDR3 comprises 13 residues. V dropped 0 bases and J dropped 3 bases, with 5 bases sitting between them. Germline V CDR1 and CDR2: LNHNV, YYDKDF (reference sequence).

V usage is TRBV5-6 and J usage is TRBJ1-6; no definite D call. This CDR3 comprises 18 residues. V was shortened by 1 base and J by 0 bases, with 14 bases between the two germline ends. CDR1 is SGHDT, CDR2 YYEEEE, per germline. The CDR3 DNA follows: TGTGCCAGCAGCTTGAGTGGCAGGACGGGCTCCTATAATTCACCCCTCCACTTT. Encoded protein: CASSLSGRTGSYNSPLHF.

The chain carries TRBV24-1 and TRBJ2-5, with unresolved D. V shed 0 bases and J shed 3 bases, with 7 bases lying between them. The germline CDR1 and CDR2 sequences are KGHDR and SFDVKD. CDR3 length equals 14 residues. This CDR3 reads CATSDLGEEETQYF. The DNA of the CDR3 is TGTGCCACCAGTGATTTGGGAGAGGAAGAGACCCAGTACTTC.

This chain uses TRBV18 with TRBJ2-7, with 8 bases fitting TRBD1. Germline trimming cut 0 bases from V and 5 bases from J; bases unmatched to any gene: 6. Germline CDR1 is KGHSH and CDR2 is LQKENI. This CDR3 comprises 15 residues. Here the CDR3 DNA reads TGTGCCAGCTCACCACCAGGTCCAGGGGGCAACGAGCAGTACTTC. It encodes CASSPPGPGGNEQYF.